This T cell receptor (beta chain) was retrieved from a study of T cells after yellow fever vaccination. Study-wide results and caveats: FACS-sorted repertoires could contain abundant clonotypes contaminating from the bulk population.

Germline V gene data show CDR1 as SQVTM and CDR2 as ANQGSEA. This CDR3 is 13 amino acids long. The J segment lost 1 base and the V segment lost 7 bases, leaving 5 bases of the junction unmatched. There are a few counts of this clonotype. Its target is not known. Universal primer sites and UMIs were introduced during 5'RACE template-switching synthesis of TCR cDNA. In TCRdb, the 5' RACE reads were re-called with MiXCR into one record per CDR3 protein. The sample yields 150,000 to 200,000 distinct CDR3 sequences, 11% seen once. This sequence joins TRBV29-1 and TRBJ1-1; 8 bases fit TRBD1. The TCR sequence derives from a man younger than 30 who received the YFV17D yellow fever vaccine. The sequencing here drew on CD8+ T cells sorted from PBMCs, taken 15 days after the yellow fever booster vaccination. For the CDR3, the DNA is TGCAGCGGGGATACAGGGGGGAACACTGAAGCTTTCTTT. It specifies CSGDTGGNTEAFF.